These T cell receptor beta chains were read from a single sample in a study of shared clonotypes between healthy human individuals. Libraries were prepared by immunoSEQ multiplex PCR; TCRdb keeps only in-frame clonotypes and omits some of them. The sample shows around 2.5 million clones, roughly 93% of them seen only once. The sequenced sample consisted of naive CD4+ T cells from PBMCs. The receptors here all came from a man aged 18 to 35 in good health. Some clones in this sample may be carry-over from other donors' samples. Both conserved end residues are part of each CDR3. Each record gives: V gene, J gene, D gene, clone size, CDR3 protein, CDR3 DNA. D genes are given only for firm matches. Only some rows state a clone size, as once, few, many or a class for expanded clones.

>TRBV19|TRBJ1-2|-|-
CASSRVNYGYTF
TGTGCCAGTAGTCGTGTTAACTATGGCTACACCTTC
>TRBV5-4|TRBJ2-5|-|-
CASSLDPGQETQYF
TGTGCCAGCAGCCTGGATCCGGGACAAGAGACCCAGTACTTC
>TRBV19|TRBJ1-5|TRBD1|-
CATSRGRQPQHF
TGTGCCACCAGCAGGGGGCGTCAGCCCCAGCATTTT
>TRBV7-2|TRBJ2-6|TRBD1|-
CASSLWGQVLSGANVLTF
TGTGCCAGCAGCCTTTGGGGACAGGTCCTCTCTGGGGCCAACGTCCTGACTTTC
>TRBV28|TRBJ1-2|-|-
CASSLGGYGYTF
TGTGCCAGCAGTTTGGGAGGCTATGGCTACACCTTC
>TRBV4-2|TRBJ2-7|-|-
CASSRQVGSEQYF
TGTGCCAGCAGTCGACAGGTAGGGAGCGAGCAGTACTTC
>TRBV30|TRBJ1-5|-|few
CAWSVDGTGGQPQHF
TGTGCCTGGAGTGTAGATGGCACCGGCGGACAGCCCCAGCATTTT
>TRBV14|TRBJ2-1|TRBD2|-
CASSHAALSREDNEQFF
TGTGCCAGCAGCCACGCAGCCCTCTCGCGGGAGGACAATGAGCAGTTCTTC
>TRBV7-9|TRBJ2-4|-|-
CASSSSALTPQGWYF
TGTGCCAGCAGCTCATCAGCTCTCACTCCTCAAGGGTGGTACTTC
>TRBV18|TRBJ2-3|-|-
CASSPPGPDTQYF
TGTGCCAGCTCACCCCCAGGGCCAGATACGCAGTATTTT
>TRBV2|TRBJ1-4|-|-
CASTRDLATNEKLFF
TGTGCCAGCACCAGAGACCTGGCAACTAATGAAAAACTGTTTTTT
>TRBV7-2|TRBJ2-1|-|-
CASSPAGSNNEQFF
TGTGCCAGCAGCCCCGCCGGGTCGAACAATGAGCAGTTCTTC
>TRBV7-9|TRBJ2-5|-|-
CASSFPTAHQETQYF
TGTGCCAGCAGCTTTCCGACAGCGCACCAAGAGACCCAGTACTTC
>TRBV7-3|TRBJ2-1|-|-
CASSLLGQTTYNEQFF
TGTGCCAGCAGCTTGCTGGGACAAACCACCTACAATGAGCAGTTCTTC
>TRBV5-8|TRBJ2-5|-|-
CASSKGQGREETQYF
TGTGCCAGCAGCAAGGGGCAGGGGAGGGAAGAGACCCAGTACTTC
>TRBV5-1|TRBJ2-4|-|-
CASSLGGEAKNIQYF
TGCGCCAGCAGCTTGGGTGGTGAAGCCAAAAACATTCAGTACTTC
>TRBV19|TRBJ2-3|-|once
CASTGRRERTDTQYF
TGTGCCAGTACCGGTCGCCGAGAACGCACAGATACGCAGTATTTT
>TRBV21-1|TRBJ1-1|-|-
CATPLRGGKKNTEAFF
TGTGCCACCCCGCTACGTGGGGGGAAGAAGAACACTGAAGCTTTCTTT
>TRBV5-5|TRBJ1-4|-|-
CASSFVILPGTNEKLFF
TGTGCCAGCAGCTTCGTTATCCTCCCCGGCACTAATGAAAAACTGTTTTTT
>TRBV10-3|TRBJ2-3|TRBD2|-
CAISATAGVADTQYF
TGTGCCATCAGTGCGACAGCGGGAGTGGCAGATACGCAGTATTTT
>TRBV11-3|TRBJ1-1|-|-
CASSLKGNTEAFF
TGTGCCAGCAGCTTGAAAGGGAACACTGAAGCTTTCTTT
>TRBV5-1|TRBJ2-1|TRBD1|-
CASSVDRVREQFF
TGCGCCAGCAGCGTCGACAGGGTAAGGGAGCAGTTCTTC
>TRBV18|TRBJ2-3|-|-
CASSPRVTDTQYF
TGTGCCAGCTCACCCAGGGTGACAGATACGCAGTATTTT
>TRBV29-1|TRBJ2-1|TRBD2|once
CSVGSLAGGREQFF
TGCAGCGTTGGATCTCTAGCGGGAGGTCGTGAGCAGTTCTTC